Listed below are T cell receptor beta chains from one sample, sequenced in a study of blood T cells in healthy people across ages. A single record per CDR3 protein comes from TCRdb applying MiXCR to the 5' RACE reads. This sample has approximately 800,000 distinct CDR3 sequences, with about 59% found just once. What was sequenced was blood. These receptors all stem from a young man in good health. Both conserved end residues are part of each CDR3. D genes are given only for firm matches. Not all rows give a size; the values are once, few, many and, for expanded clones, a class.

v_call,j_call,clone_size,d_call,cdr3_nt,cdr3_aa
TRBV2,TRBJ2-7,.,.,TGTGCCAGCACCCAAAGTCGGGAGTCATCCTCCTACAATGAGCAGTACTTC,CASTQSRESSSYNEQYF
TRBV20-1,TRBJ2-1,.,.,TGCAGTGTTGGGGGGCCGGGACCGACCGGTGGTGAGCAGTTCTTC,CSVGGPGPTGGEQFF
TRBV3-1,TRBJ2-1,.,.,TGTGCCAGCAGCCAAGAGAACGGGGATGAGCAGTTCTTC,CASSQENGDEQFF
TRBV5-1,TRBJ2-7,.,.,TGCGCCAGCAGCTTGGGCAACAACTACGAGCAGTACTTC,CASSLGNNYEQYF
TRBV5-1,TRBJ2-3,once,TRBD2,TGCGCCAGCAGCTTGAAACTAGCGGGACCAGTTAGCACAGATACGCAGTATTTT,CASSLKLAGPVSTDTQYF
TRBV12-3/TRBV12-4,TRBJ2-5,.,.,TGTGCCAGCCGCAACCGCAGTCGGGCGGCAGAGACCCAGTACTTC,CASRNRSRAAETQYF
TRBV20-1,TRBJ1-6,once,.,TGCAGTGCTAGAGGGGGCTGGCCAACATCGGGGAGGGCCAGCTCCTATAATTCACCCCTCCACTTT,CSARGGWPTSGRASSYNSPLHF
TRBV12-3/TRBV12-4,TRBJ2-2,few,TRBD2,TGTGCCAGCAGTCAGAGAACGGGGGGCACCGGGGAGCTGTTTTTT,CASSQRTGGTGELFF
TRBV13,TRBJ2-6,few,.,TGTGCCAGCAGCGGAGGGACCTCTGGGGCCAACGTCCTGACTTTC,CASSGGTSGANVLTF
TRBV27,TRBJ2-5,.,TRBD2,TGTGCCAGCAGTTTAGAAGCGGGGGGCTTTAAAGAGACCCAGTACTTC,CASSLEAGGFKETQYF
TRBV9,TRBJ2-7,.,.,TGTGCCAGCAGCGTAGCTCCCGGAGATTTCTACGAGCAGTACTTC,CASSVAPGDFYEQYF
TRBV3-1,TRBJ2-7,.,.,TGTGCCAGCAGCCCCTGGAACAGGGCGGCCTACGAGCAGTACTTC,CASSPWNRAAYEQYF
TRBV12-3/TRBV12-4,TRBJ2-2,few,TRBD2,TGTGCCAGCAAAGGTCGCGGGGGTATCACCGGGGAGCTGTTTTTT,CASKGRGGITGELFF
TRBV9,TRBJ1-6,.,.,TGTGCCAGCTCTCGGCCGGGACATCCGAAGGAGGCCCTCCACTTT,CASSRPGHPKEALHF
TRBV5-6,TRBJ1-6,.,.,TGTGCCAGCAGCTGGGGGCCGGGACAAGGGAATTCACCCCTCCACTTT,CASSWGPGQGNSPLHF
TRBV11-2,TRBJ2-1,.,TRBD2,TGTGCCAGCAGCTTAGGGACGGGGGGGCCGAGCGGGGGTTACAATGAGCAGTTCTTC,CASSLGTGGPSGGYNEQFF
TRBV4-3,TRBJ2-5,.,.,TGCGCCAGCAGCCAAGATATCCGGGGGGCCCCGGGGGAGACCCAGTACTTC,CASSQDIRGAPGETQYF
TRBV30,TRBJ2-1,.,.,TGTGCCTGGACTTTATCGGACTACAATGAGCAGTTCTTC,CAWTLSDYNEQFF
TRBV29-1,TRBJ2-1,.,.,TGCAGCGTCGGGACTTTCTACAATGAGCAGTTCTTC,CSVGTFYNEQFF
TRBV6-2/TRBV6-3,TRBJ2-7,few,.,TGTGCCAGCAGTTCGCACACCCTCTACGAGCAGTACTTC,CASSSHTLYEQYF
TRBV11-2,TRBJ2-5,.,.,TGTGCCAGCAGCTTAGGGGTCACCCGACGAAGAGAGACCCAGTACTTC,CASSLGVTRRRETQYF
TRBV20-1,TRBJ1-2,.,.,TGCAGTGCTCCCCGGAGTCAAGACTATGGCTACACCTTC,CSAPRSQDYGYTF
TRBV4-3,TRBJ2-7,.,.,TGCGTTTGGGGCGAGCAGTACTTC,CVWGEQYF
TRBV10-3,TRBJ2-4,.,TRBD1,TGTGCCATCAGTGGCACCACAGGGGTCTCCTACGAGCGGTACTTC,CAISGTTGVSYERYF
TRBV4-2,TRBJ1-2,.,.,TGTGCCAGCAGCCAGGAGACCGGGGGTAACTATGGCTACACCTTC,CASSQETGGNYGYTF
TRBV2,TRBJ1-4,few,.,TGTGCCAGCAGTGAAGGTGGGACAACCAATGAAAAACTGTTTTTT,CASSEGGTTNEKLFF
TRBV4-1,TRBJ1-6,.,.,TGCGCCAGCAGCCAAGGTACAGGTTTGCTTAGTCCCCTCCACTTT,CASSQGTGLLSPLHF
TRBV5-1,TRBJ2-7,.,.,TGCGCCAGCAGCTGGTTTGAGGACGCGTCGAAGGCCGAGCAGTACTTC,CASSWFEDASKAEQYF
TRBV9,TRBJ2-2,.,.,TGTGCCAGCAGCGCCGGGGGGCATAGCACCGGGGAGCTGTTTTTT,CASSAGGHSTGELFF
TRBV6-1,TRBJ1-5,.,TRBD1,TGTGCCAGCAGTGAGACAGGGGGCTACCAGCCCCAGCATTTT,CASSETGGYQPQHF
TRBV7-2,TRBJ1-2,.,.,TGTGCCAGCAGCTCAAGAGGTAGTGGCTACACCTTC,CASSSRGSGYTF
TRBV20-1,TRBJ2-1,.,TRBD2,TGCAGTGCCAGACTAGCGGGTCCCTACAATGAGCAGTTCTTC,CSARLAGPYNEQFF
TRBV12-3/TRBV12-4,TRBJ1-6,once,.,TGTGCCAGCATGGCACAGGGACCGGGGAATTCACCCCTCCACTTT,CASMAQGPGNSPLHF
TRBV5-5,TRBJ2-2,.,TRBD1,TGTGCCAGCAGCTTCCGGACAGGGACCAACACCGGGGAGCTGTTTTTT,CASSFRTGTNTGELFF
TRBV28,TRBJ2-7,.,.,TGTGCCAGCAGCATGACCCGAACCACCCACGAGCAGTACTTC,CASSMTRTTHEQYF
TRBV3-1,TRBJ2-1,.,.,TGTGCCAGCAGCCCTGCCCCTGCACAGGGATGGAATGAGCAGTTCTTC,CASSPAPAQGWNEQFF
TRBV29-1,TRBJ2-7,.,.,TGCAGCGTTGAGGGATTGGACGGATACTCCTACGAGCAGTACTTC,CSVEGLDGYSYEQYF
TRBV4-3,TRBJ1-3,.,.,TGCGCCAGCAGCCGGAGCCGGGACCCTATGTACACCATATATTTT,CASSRSRDPMYTIYF
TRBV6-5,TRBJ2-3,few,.,TGTGCCAGCAGTTACGAAGGGAGCACAGATACGCAGTATTTT,CASSYEGSTDTQYF
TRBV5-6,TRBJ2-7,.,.,TGTGCCAGCAGCTTGGACCCCGGGGGTTCCCTCTACGAGCAGTACTTC,CASSLDPGGSLYEQYF
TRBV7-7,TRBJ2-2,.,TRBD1,TGTGCTAGCAGCGCCGACAGGGGTGTCGGGGAGCTGTTTTTT,CASSADRGVGELFF
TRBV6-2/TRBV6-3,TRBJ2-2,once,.,TGTGCCAGCAGTTACTCGGTCAACCCGGGGACCGGGGAGCTGTTTTTT,CASSYSVNPGTGELFF
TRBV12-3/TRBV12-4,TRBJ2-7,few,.,TGTGCCAGCAGTACCCCGGGCAGGGACCATCACGAGCAGTACTTC,CASSTPGRDHHEQYF
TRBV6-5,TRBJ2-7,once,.,TGTGCCAGCAGTTACTTGGGCGGACCCTACGAGCAGTACTTC,CASSYLGGPYEQYF
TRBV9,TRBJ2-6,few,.,TGTGCCAGCGCTGGCGGAGGGTACTACTCTGGGGCCAACGTCCTGACTTTC,CASAGGGYYSGANVLTF
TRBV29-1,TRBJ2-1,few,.,TGCAGCGTTGAAGATCTCCTGGGAGGCTACAATGAGCAGTTCTTC,CSVEDLLGGYNEQFF
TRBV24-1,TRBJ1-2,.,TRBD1,TGTGCCACCAGTGATGGGGGACAGGGAGAAGGCTACACCTTC,CATSDGGQGEGYTF
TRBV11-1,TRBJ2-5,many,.,TGTGCCAGCAGCTTAGGGTCACACCAAGAGACCCAGTACTTC,CASSLGSHQETQYF
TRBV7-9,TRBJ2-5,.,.,TGTGCCAGCAGCCCCCTCGGTACTTGGCGGGGGCAGTACCAAGAGACCCAGTACTTC,CASSPLGTWRGQYQETQYF
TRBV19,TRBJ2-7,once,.,TGTGCCAGTAGTCCGGGGACGGCCTACGGGCAGTACTTC,CASSPGTAYGQYF